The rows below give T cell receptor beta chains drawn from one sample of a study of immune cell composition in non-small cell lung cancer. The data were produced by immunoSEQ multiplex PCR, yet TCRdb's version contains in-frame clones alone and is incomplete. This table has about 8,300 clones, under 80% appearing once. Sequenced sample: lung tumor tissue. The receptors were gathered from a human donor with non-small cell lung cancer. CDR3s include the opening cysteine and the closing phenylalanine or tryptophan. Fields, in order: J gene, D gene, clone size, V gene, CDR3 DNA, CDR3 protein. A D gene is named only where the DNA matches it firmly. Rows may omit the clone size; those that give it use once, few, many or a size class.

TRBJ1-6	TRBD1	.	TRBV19	TGTGCCAGTAGGATCCAGGGGGCTCATTCACCCCTCCACTTT	CASRIQGAHSPLHF
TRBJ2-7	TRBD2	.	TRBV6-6	TGTGCCAGCAGTTACGGTCGAGCGGGAGGGGTGGACGAGCAGTACTTC	CASSYGRAGGVDEQYF
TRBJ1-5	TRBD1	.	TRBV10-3	TGTGCCGCAGGGACAGACAATCAGCCCCAGCATTTT	CAAGTDNQPQHF
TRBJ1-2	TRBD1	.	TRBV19	TGTGCCAGTAGTATGGGACAGCTCTATGGCTACACCTTC	CASSMGQLYGYTF
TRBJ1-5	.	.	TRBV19	TGTGCCAGTAGTCCCCGGGGTGAGGGGATAAGGAATCAGCCCCAGCATTTT	CASSPRGEGIRNQPQHF
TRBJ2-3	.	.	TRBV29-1	TGCAGCGATGGTGCCACAGATACGCAGTATTTT	CSDGATDTQYF
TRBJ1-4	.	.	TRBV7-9	TGTGCCAGCAGCTTGGACGTCAATGAAAAACTGTTTTTT	CASSLDVNEKLFF
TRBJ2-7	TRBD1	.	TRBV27	TGTGCCAGCATACCCCGAGGACAGGGGGCAAAAGAGCAGTACTTC	CASIPRGQGAKEQYF
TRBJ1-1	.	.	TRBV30	TGTGCCTGGAGTATCCGTGCCAGCTCGAACACTGAAGCTTTCTTT	CAWSIRASSNTEAFF
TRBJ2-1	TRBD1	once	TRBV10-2	TGCGCCAGCTTGTGGGCAACCGGGACAGGGGGCAATGAGCAGTTCTTC	CASLWATGTGGNEQFF
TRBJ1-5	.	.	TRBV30	TGTGCCTGGAGCCCCCGGGCGAGGGTGTCTCAGCCCCAGCATTTT	CAWSPRARVSQPQHF
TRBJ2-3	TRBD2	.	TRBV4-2	TGTGCCAGCAGCCAAGAAGGACTAGCGGGGGGACCTGGGGCAGATACGCAGTATTTT	CASSQEGLAGGPGADTQYF
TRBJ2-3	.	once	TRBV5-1	TGCGCCAGCAGCCGTGGACAGAGCCTCACAGATACGCAGTATTTT	CASSRGQSLTDTQYF
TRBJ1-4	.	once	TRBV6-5	TGTGCCAGCAGTGGGAACCCCGGGAAACTGTTTTTT	CASSGNPGKLFF
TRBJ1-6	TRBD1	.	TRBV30	TGTGCCTGGAGTGTCCGGACAGGGAGTAATTCACCCCTCCACTTT	CAWSVRTGSNSPLHF
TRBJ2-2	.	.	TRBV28	TGTGCCAGCAGTTTAGTAACAGGGATCGGGGAGCTGTTTTTT	CASSLVTGIGELFF
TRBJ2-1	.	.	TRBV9	TGTGCCAGCAGCGTAGATGGGGGGACCTACAATGAGCAGTTCTTC	CASSVDGGTYNEQFF
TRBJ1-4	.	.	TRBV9	TGTGCCAGCAGCGTAGTCCCTTGGGTCCCAGGGTCTAATGAAAAACTGTTTTTT	CASSVVPWVPGSNEKLFF
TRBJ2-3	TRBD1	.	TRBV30	TGTGCCTGGAGTGTGGGGACAGGGGTAACAGATACGCAGTATTTT	CAWSVGTGVTDTQYF
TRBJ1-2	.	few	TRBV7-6	TGTGCCAGCAGCTTAGGTCAGGGACAAGGCTACACCTTC	CASSLGQGQGYTF
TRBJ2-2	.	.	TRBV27	TGTGCCAGCAGTTTCGTGACCGGGGAGCTGTTTTTT	CASSFVTGELFF
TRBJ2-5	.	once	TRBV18	TGTGCCAGCTCACGCGGGGAAAAAGAGACCCAGTACTTC	CASSRGEKETQYF
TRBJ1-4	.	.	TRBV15	TGTGCCACCAGCAATGGACCAGGGGTTGGGGGTGAAAAACTGTTTTTT	CATSNGPGVGGEKLFF
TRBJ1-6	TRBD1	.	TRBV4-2	TGTGCCAGCAGCCAAGAAACAGGGGCAAATTCACCCCTCCACTTT	CASSQETGANSPLHF
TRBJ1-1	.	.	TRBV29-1	TGCAGCGTAGACAGGGAAGCTTTCTTT	CSVDREAFF
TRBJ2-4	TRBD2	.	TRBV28	TGTGCCAGCAGTCCTCCGGGACTAGCGGGGAGTAGCATTCAGTACTTC	CASSPPGLAGSSIQYF
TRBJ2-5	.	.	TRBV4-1	TGCGCCAGCAGCCAAGACGGGACACGGTCGGAGACCCAGTACTTC	CASSQDGTRSETQYF
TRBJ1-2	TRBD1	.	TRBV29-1	TGCAGCGTGGCAGTGACAGGGACCAACTATGGCTACACCTTC	CSVAVTGTNYGYTF
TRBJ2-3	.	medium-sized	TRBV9	TGTGCCAGCAGCGTGGGCACAGATACGCAGTATTTT	CASSVGTDTQYF
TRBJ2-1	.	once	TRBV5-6	TGTGCCAGCAGCCCTGGGATGAGGGTCTCCCACAATGAGCAGTTCTTC	CASSPGMRVSHNEQFF
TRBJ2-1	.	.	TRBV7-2	TGTGCCAGCAGCCTTGGTGGGTCGGGGGCTTCAGGTGGTGAGCAGTTCTTC	CASSLGGSGASGGEQFF
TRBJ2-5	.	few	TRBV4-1	TGCGCCAGCAGCCAAGGGGGTGGGTTGGACCAAGAGACCCAGTACTTC	CASSQGGGLDQETQYF
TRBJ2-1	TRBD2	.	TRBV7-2	TGTGCCAGCAGCTTCCGGTGGACTAGCGGGGACAATGAGCAGTTCTTC	CASSFRWTSGDNEQFF
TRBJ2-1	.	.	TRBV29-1	TGCAGCGTTCAACCTACTAGTGCGAACAATGAGCAGTTCTTC	CSVQPTSANNEQFF
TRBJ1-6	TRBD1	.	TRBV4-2	TGTGCCAGCAGCCTAAACCCAGGGGGCGCGGATTCACCCCTCCACTTT	CASSLNPGGADSPLHF
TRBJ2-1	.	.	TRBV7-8	TGTGCCAGCAGCTTAGGTAATGAGCAGTTCTTC	CASSLGNEQFF
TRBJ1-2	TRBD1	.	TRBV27	TGTGCCAGCAGTTTATTTAGGGACAGGAGAAACTATGGCTACACCTTC	CASSLFRDRRNYGYTF
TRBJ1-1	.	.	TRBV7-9	TGTGCCAGCACCTCAGGGGTGAACACTGAAGCTTTCTTT	CASTSGVNTEAFF
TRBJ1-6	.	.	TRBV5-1	TGCGCCAGCAGCTTGGCGGCATCAGGGAATTCACCCCTCCACTTT	CASSLAASGNSPLHF
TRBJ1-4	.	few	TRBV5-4	TGTGCCAGCAGCTTGGACGTCAATGAAAAACTGTTTTTT	CASSLDVNEKLFF
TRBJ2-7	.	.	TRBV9	TGTGCCAGCAGCGTAGGGAGAGGCGAGCAGTACTTC	CASSVGRGEQYF
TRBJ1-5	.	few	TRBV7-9	TGTGCCAGCAGCTTAGCGGGACAGCCCCAGCATTTT	CASSLAGQPQHF
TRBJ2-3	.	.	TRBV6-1	TGTGCCAGCAGTGAACGCGCGCAGTATTTT	CASSERAQYF
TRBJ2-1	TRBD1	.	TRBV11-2	TGTGCCAGCAGCCTCGGACAGGGGGAAAGGATCTTC	CASSLGQGERIF
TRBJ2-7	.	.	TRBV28	TGTGCCAGCAGCTCCAGCGCAGGGGACTACGAGCAGCACTTC	CASSSSAGDYEQHF
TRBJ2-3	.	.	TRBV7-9	TGTGCCAGCAACCGGGCTGCGGGAAGCACAGATACGCAGTATTTT	CASNRAAGSTDTQYF
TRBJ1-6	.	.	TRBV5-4	TGTGCCAGCAGAGCCAAAGGGGTTGATAATTCACCCCTCCACTTT	CASRAKGVDNSPLHF
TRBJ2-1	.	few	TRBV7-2	TGTGCCAGCAGCTTAGCCAGAGCGGGTGAGCAGTTCTTC	CASSLARAGEQFF
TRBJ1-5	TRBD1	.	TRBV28	TGTGCCAGCAGTTCGGACAGGACGAATCAGCCCCAGCATTTT	CASSSDRTNQPQHF
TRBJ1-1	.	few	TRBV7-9	TGTGCCAGCAGCCTCTGGACTGAAGCTTTCTTT	CASSLWTEAFF
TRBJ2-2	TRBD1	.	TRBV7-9	TGTGCCAGCAGCTTAAGACAGGGGGTCGCTAGTACCGGGGAGCTGTTTTTT	CASSLRQGVASTGELFF
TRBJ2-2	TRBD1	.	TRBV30	TGTGCCTGGTGGACAGGCACCGGGGAGCTGTTTTTT	CAWWTGTGELFF